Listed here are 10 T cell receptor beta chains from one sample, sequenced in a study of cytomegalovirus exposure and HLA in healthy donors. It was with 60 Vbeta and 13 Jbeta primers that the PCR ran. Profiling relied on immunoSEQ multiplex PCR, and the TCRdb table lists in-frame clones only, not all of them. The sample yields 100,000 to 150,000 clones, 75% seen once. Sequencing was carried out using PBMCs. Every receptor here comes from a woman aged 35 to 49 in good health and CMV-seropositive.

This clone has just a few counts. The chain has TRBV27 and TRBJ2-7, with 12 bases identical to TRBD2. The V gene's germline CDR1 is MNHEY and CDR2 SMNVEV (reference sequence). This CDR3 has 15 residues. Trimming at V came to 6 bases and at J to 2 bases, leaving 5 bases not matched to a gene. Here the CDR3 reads CASSSLAGGPYEQYF. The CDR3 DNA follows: TGTGCCAGCAGCTCCCTAGCGGGAGGGCCCTACGAGCAGTACTTC.

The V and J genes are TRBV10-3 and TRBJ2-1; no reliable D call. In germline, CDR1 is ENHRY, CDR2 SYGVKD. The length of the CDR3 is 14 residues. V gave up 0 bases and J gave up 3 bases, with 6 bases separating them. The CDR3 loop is CAISESAIYNEQFF. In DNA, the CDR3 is TGTGCCATCAGTGAGTCGGCCATCTACAATGAGCAGTTCTTC.

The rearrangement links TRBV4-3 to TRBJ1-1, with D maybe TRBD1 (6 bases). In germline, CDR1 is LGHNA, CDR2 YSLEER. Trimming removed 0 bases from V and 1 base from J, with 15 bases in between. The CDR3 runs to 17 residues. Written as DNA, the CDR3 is TGCGCCAGCAGCCAAGATCCCTCCGCGACAGGGAACACTGAAGCTTTCTTT. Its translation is CASSQDPSATGNTEAFF.

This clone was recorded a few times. The CDR3 here is CASSYKRDSYEQYF. DNA of the CDR3: TGTGCCAGCAGCTACAAGCGGGACTCCTACGAGCAGTACTTC. The chain employs TRBV4-2 and TRBJ2-7, with 7 bases identical to TRBD2. Germline lookup yields CDR1 LGHNA and CDR2 YNFKEQ. V lost 5 bases, J lost 0 bases, and 4 bases stayed unmatched. The CDR3 spans 14 residues.

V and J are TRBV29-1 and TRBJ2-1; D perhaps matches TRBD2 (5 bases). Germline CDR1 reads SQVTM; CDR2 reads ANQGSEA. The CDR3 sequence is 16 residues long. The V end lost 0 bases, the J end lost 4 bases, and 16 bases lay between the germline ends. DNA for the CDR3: TGCAGCGTTGAAGATCGTAAGTGGGAGAAATACAATGAGCAGTTCTTC. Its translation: CSVEDRKWEKYNEQFF.

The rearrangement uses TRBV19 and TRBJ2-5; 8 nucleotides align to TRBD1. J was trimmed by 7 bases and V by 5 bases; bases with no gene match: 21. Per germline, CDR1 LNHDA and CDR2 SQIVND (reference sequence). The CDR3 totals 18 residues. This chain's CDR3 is CASSVRTGKSFFLGTQYF. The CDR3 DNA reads TGTGCCAGTAGTGTGCGGACAGGGAAGTCTTTTTTCCTCGGGACCCAGTACTTC.

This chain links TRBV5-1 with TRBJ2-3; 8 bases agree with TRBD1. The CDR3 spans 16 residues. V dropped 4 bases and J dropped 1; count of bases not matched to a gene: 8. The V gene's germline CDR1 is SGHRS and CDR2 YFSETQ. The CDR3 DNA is TGCGCCAGCAGCACAGGACAGGGCGCTCGCACAGATACGCAGTATTTT. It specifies CASSTGQGARTDTQYF. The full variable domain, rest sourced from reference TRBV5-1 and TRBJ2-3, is KAGVTQTPRYLIKTRGQQVTLSCSPISGHRSVSWYQQTPGQGLQFLFEYFSETQRNKGNFPGRFSGRQFSNSRSEMNVSTLELGDSALYLCASSTGQGARTDTQYFGPGTRLTVL.

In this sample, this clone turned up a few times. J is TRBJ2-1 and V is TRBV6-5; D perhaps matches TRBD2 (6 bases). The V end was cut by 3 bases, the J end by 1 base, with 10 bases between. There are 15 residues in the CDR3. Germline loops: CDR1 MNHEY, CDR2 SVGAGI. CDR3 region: CASSYRTKSYNEQFF. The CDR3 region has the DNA TGTGCCAGCAGTTATCGGACTAAGTCCTACAATGAGCAGTTCTTC.

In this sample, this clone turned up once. The CDR3 coding sequence is TGTGCCAGCAGTGTACAGGTCTACGAGCAGTACTTC. Encoded protein: CASSVQVYEQYF. The chain joins TRBV2 to TRBJ2-7, with D possibly TRBD1 on 5 matching bases. CDR3 length: 12 residues. V shed 4 bases and J shed 3 bases, with 7 bases lying between them. Looked up from germline, CDR1 is SNHLY and CDR2 is FYNNEI.

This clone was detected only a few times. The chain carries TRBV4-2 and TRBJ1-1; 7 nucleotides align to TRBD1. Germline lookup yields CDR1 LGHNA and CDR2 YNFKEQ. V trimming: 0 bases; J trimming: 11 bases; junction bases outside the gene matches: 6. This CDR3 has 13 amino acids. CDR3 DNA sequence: TGTGCCAGCAGCCAAGATATGGGGACAGAGGCTTTCTTT. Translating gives CASSQDMGTEAFF.